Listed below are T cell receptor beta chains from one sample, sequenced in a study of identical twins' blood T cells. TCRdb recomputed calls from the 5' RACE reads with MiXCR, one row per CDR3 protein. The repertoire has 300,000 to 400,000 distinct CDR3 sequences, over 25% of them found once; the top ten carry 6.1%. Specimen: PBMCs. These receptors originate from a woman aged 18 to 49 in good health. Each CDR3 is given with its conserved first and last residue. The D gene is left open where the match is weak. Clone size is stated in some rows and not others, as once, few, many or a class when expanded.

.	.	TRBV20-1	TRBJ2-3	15	TGCAGTGCCAGCTCTCGTGGAGGGACCACAGATACGCAGTATTTT	CSASSRGGTTDTQYF
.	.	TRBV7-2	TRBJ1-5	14	TGTGCCAGCAGCAATGGGCCTACCAGGGAGCCCCAGCATTTT	CASSNGPTREPQHF
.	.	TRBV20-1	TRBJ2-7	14	TGCAGTGCTACTGTCCAGGGGGGTGACTACGAGCAGTACTTC	CSATVQGGDYEQYF
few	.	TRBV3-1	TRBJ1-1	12	TGTGCCAGCAGCCAAGGCAGACTTGAAGCTTTCTTT	CASSQGRLEAFF
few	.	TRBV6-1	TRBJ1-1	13	TGTGCCAGCAGTGAAGGCAGAGACACTGAAGCTTTCTTT	CASSEGRDTEAFF
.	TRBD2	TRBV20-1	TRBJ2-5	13	TGCAGTGCTAGATCCAGGGAGGGGGAGACCCAGTACTTC	CSARSREGETQYF
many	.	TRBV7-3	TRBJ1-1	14	TGTGCCAGCAGCTTAGGGGGAGTCGGCACTGAAGCTTTCTTT	CASSLGGVGTEAFF
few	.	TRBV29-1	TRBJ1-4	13	TGCAGCGCCGGAATCGGGGGGGAGGAAAAACTGTTTTTT	CSAGIGGEEKLFF
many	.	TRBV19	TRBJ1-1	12	TGTGCCAGTAGTACCCGGGATCTTGAAGCTTTCTTT	CASSTRDLEAFF
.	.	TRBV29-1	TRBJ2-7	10	TGCAGCGTTGTCTCCCGGGAGCAGTACTTC	CSVVSREQYF
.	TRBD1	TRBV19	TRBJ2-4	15	TGTGCCAGTAGTGTCAGACAGGGGATTAGGGACATTCAGTACTTC	CASSVRQGIRDIQYF
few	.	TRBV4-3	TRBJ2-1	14	TGCGCCAGCAGCCATATAGTCGCCTACAATGAGCAGTTCTTC	CASSHIVAYNEQFF
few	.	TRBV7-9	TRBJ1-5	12	TGTGCCAGCAGCCAGGATGAGCAGCCCCAGCATTTT	CASSQDEQPQHF
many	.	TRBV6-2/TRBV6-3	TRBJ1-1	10	TGTGCCAGCCGGGGGGCTGAAGCTTTCTTT	CASRGAEAFF
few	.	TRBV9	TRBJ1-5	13	TGTGCCAGCAGCGTAGCGGGGGTCCAGCCCCAGCATTTT	CASSVAGVQPQHF
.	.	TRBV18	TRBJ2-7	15	TGTGCCAGCTCACCTCGGGGGACAGTAGCCTACGAGCAGTACTTC	CASSPRGTVAYEQYF
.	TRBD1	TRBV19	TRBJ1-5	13	TGTGCCAGTAGTGGGACAGACTATCAGCCCCAGCATTTT	CASSGTDYQPQHF
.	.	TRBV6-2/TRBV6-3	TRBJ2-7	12	TGTGCCAGCAGTTACCTCGCAGGGAGGCAGTACTTC	CASSYLAGRQYF
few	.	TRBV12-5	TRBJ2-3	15	TGTGCTAGTGGCTTTAGGGCTGTAGGGACAGATACGCAGTATTTT	CASGFRAVGTDTQYF
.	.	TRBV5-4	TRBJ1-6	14	TGTGCCAGCAGAAACCTAGGGGGAAATTCACCCCTCCACTTT	CASRNLGGNSPLHF
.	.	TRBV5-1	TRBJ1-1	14	TGCGCCAGCAGCTTGGTAAGTAACAGGAGTGAAGCTTTCTTT	CASSLVSNRSEAFF
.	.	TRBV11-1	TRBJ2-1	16	TGTGCCAGCAGCTTACTCAACCGGGACTCGTACAATGAGCAGTTCTTC	CASSLLNRDSYNEQFF
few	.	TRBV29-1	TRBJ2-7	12	TGCAGCGTTTTTACCAGCTCCTACGAGCAGTACTTC	CSVFTSSYEQYF
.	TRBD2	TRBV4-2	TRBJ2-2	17	TGTGCCAGCAGCCCCCATCTAGCGGGGGTGAACACCGGGGAGCTGTTTTTT	CASSPHLAGVNTGELFF
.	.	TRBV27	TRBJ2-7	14	TGTGCCAGCAGTTTTACCGGCGCTGTTTACGAGCAGTACTTC	CASSFTGAVYEQYF
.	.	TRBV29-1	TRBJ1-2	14	TGCAGCGTCGAGGGACCCACAGGGATCTATGGCTACACCTTC	CSVEGPTGIYGYTF